This T cell receptor (beta chain) was profiled in a study of CD8 T cells in ankylosing spondylitis. This clonotype was seen ten or more times. Antigen unknown. Study results and limitations: Within ankylosing spondylitis blood, a TCR beta motif made up of roughly eight highly homologous variants appeared to be characteristic. Reportedly, significant enrichment of disease-linked clones occurred in matched ankylosing spondylitis synovial fluid.

MiXCR, run by TCRdb on the 5' RACE reads, gives a single entry per CDR3 protein. The sample comprises roughly 200,000 distinct CDR3 sequences, 9.5% to 15% of which are singletons, and 16% rests with the top ten. Sequenced: blood, either unsorted or a sorted T cell fraction (not recorded which). The clonotype originates from a male donor with ankylosing spondylitis or in good health (not recorded which).

The CDR3 reads CSARGSGTVRYNEQFF. The DNA of the CDR3 is TGCAGTGCTAGAGGCTCCGGGACAGTCAGGTACAATGAGCAGTTCTTC. The J gene is TRBJ2-1, the V gene TRBV20-1; 7 bases are a match to TRBD1. The CDR3 length is 16 residues. Germline-derived CDR1 and CDR2 are DFQATT and SNEGSKA (reference sequence). Trimming cost V 1 base and J 4 bases; bases outside gene matches: 10.